This paragraph covers one TCR beta chain sequence. This sample is part of a study of blood T cell repertoires in COVID-19. Profiled with immunoSEQ multiplex PCR; TCRdb holds only in-frame clones, not every one. The data contain about 89,000 clones, about 84% of them seen just once; the ten biggest clones take up approximately 11%. The CDR3 is made up of 15 amino acids. Trimming took off 1 base at V and 3 bases at J, with 10 bases between the two ends. The germline V gene encodes CDR1 SSHAT and CDR2 FNYEAQ (reference sequence). The chain couples TRBV7-7 to TRBJ2-1; possible D gene TRBD1, 5 bases. Sequencing was carried out using peripheral blood. The TCR originated in a woman older than 75 with acute or convalescent COVID-19. The DNA of the CDR3 is TGTGCCAGCAGCTTAGGGCAGGGCCTCTACAATGAGCAGTTCTTC. Translating it yields CASSLGQGLYNEQFF.